What follows are 22 T cell receptor beta chains derived from one specimen sequenced in a study of T-cell memory formation after mild COVID-19. TCRdb reprocessed the 5' RACE reads with MiXCR, giving one entry per CDR3 protein. The data show fewer than 600,000 distinct CDR3 sequences, with 20% to 25% seen just once and around 7.7% held by the top ten. The sequenced sample consisted of PBMCs or a T cell subset sorted from them (not recorded which). The receptor source for this set is an adult woman who had mild COVID-19 (a few samples of this study predate the infection). Cell type and time point are not known.

V is TRBV2 and J is TRBJ2-7; D is unclear. V lost 4 bases to trimming and J lost 1 base, with 11 bases between them. The length of the CDR3 is 14 residues. Germline V gives CDR1 SNHLY, CDR2 FYNNEI. CDR3 sequence: CASSVAHRSYEQYF. The CDR3 bases are TGTGCCAGCAGTGTTGCCCATCGATCCTACGAGCAGTACTTC.

The chain joins TRBV20-1 to TRBJ1-2; 10 nucleotides line up with TRBD1. Germline V CDR1 and CDR2: DFQATT, SNEGSKA (reference sequence). There are 13 residues in the CDR3. V lost 3 bases, J lost 8 bases, and 6 bases stayed unmatched. CDR3 in amino acids: CSASGTGESGYTF. The CDR3 bases are TGCAGTGCTAGTGGGACAGGGGAGTCCGGCTACACCTTC.

This clonotype came up a few times. The chain combines TRBV7-8 with TRBJ2-1; TRBD1 is a possible D gene (6 bases). V lost 5 bases and J 0 bases, leaving 14 bases between the germline ends. The CDR3 has 16 residues. The germline gives CDR1 SGHVS, CDR2 FQNEAQ. In DNA form, the CDR3 reads TGTGCCAGCAGCACAACAGGGATATTCTCCTACAATGAGCAGTTCTTC. Encoded protein: CASSTTGIFSYNEQFF.

The CDR3 DNA sequence: TGTGCCAGCTCACCAATTGGACTAGCGGGGAGGGCCCAAGAGACCCAGTACTTC. It codes for CASSPIGLAGRAQETQYF. This chain uses TRBV18 with TRBJ2-5; 12 positions agree with TRBD2. Germline-derived CDR1 and CDR2 are KGHSH and LQKENI. The CDR3 consists of 18 residues. V lost 2 bases to trimming and J lost 1 base; unmatched junction nucleotides: 8.

V and J are TRBV7-9 and TRBJ1-2; D gene unclear. The length of the CDR3 is 14 residues. The germline CDR1 and CDR2 sequences are SEHNR and FQNEAQ (reference sequence). Trimming shortened V by 2 bases and J by 2 bases, and 9 bases separated the two germline ends. The CDR3: CASSLRPGNYGYTF. The CDR3 DNA sequence: TGTGCCAGCAGCTTAAGGCCTGGGAACTATGGCTACACCTTC.

The J gene is TRBJ2-7, the V gene TRBV9, with a weak D call TRBD1 (6 bases). Trimming shortened V by 2 bases and J by 0 bases, and 9 bases separated the two germline ends. The CDR3 sequence is 14 residues long. Germline CDR1 reads SGDLS; CDR2 reads YYNGEE. This CDR3 is CASSVGQSSYEQYF. The CDR3 DNA is TGTGCCAGCAGCGTGGGACAAAGCTCCTACGAGCAGTACTTC.

The chain couples TRBV7-3 to TRBJ2-1, with 9 bases aligning to TRBD2. Germline V gene data show CDR1 as SGHTA and CDR2 as FQGTGA. V shed 3 bases and J 7 bases; nucleotides not matched to a gene: 10. CDR3 length equals 16 residues. The CDR3 here is CASSLTGTSPKNEQFF. CDR3 bases: TGTGCCAGCAGCTTGACCGGGACTAGCCCAAAGAATGAGCAGTTCTTC.

This clonotype was recorded a few times. This chain joins TRBV27 and TRBJ1-5; possibly TRBD1 for D (5 bases). Germline V gene lookup returns CDR1 MNHEY and CDR2 SMNVEV (reference sequence). V was cut by 2 bases and J by 6 bases, with 11 bases left in between. There are 14 residues in the CDR3. This CDR3 is CASSLRSDSQPQHF. The CDR3 DNA follows: TGTGCCAGCAGTTTACGCTCCGACAGTCAGCCCCAGCATTTT.

This chain uses TRBV20-1 with TRBJ2-2; D might be TRBD2 (5 bases). Trimming shortened V by 3 bases and J by 4 bases, and 21 bases separated the two germline ends. The CDR3 contains 17 residues. Germline CDR1 DFQATT, CDR2 SNEGSKA (reference sequence). The CDR3 bases are TGCAGTGCTAGTCGGGTAGCGATGGTCTCGGGCACCGGGGAGCTGTTTTTT. It is translated as CSASRVAMVSGTGELFF.

V and J are TRBV18 and TRBJ1-2, with D uncertain. V shed 2 bases and J shed 7 bases, with 11 bases lying between them. Germline assignment: CDR1 KGHSH and CDR2 LQKENI. This CDR3 is built from 13 residues. The CDR3 DNA sequence: TGTGCCAGCTCACCAAGGGAAATTATTGGCTACACCTTC. Its translation: CASSPREIIGYTF. The full variable domain, with the rest looked up from reference TRBV18 and TRBJ1-2, is NAGVMQNPRHLVRRRGQEARLRCSPMKGHSHVYWYRQLPEEGLKFMVYLQKENIIDESGMPKERFSAEFPKEGPSILRIQQVVRGDSAAYFCASSPREIIGYTFGSGTRLTVV.

The chain uses TRBV11-3 and TRBJ2-7; D might be TRBD1 or TRBD2, each matching 5 bases. Germline V CDR1 and CDR2: SGHNT, YENEEA. With 3 bases removed from V and 6 bases from J, the gap between germline ends came to 15 bases. The CDR3 spans 14 residues. CDR3 residues: CASSLGVRHGEQYF. CDR3 nucleotides: TGTGCCAGCAGCTTGGGGGTACGTCATGGCGAGCAGTACTTC.

This clonotype has a count of ten or more. The genes are TRBV5-1 and TRBJ1-2; possible D gene TRBD1, 5 bases. The CDR3 runs to 14 residues. The germline V gene has CDR1 SGHRS and CDR2 YFSETQ. Trimming cost V 5 bases and J 5 bases, with 16 bases left between them. CDR3: CASSYTGAEYGYTF. The DNA for the CDR3 is TGCGCCAGCAGTTATACAGGAGCGGAGTATGGCTACACCTTC. The variable domain in full, completed from reference TRBV5-1 and TRBJ1-2, reads KAGVTQTPRYLIKTRGQQVTLSCSPISGHRSVSWYQQTPGQGLQFLFEYFSETQRNKGNFPGRFSGRQFSNSRSEMNVSTLELGDSALYLCASSYTGAEYGYTFGSGTRLTVV.

The chain is built from TRBV6-2 or TRBV6-3 and TRBJ1-5; D remains unclear. Germline values: CDR1 MNHEY, CDR2 SVGEGT. Trimming cost V 5 bases and J 0 bases, with 17 bases left between them. This CDR3 is built from 17 residues. The CDR3 is CASSPTLAFYSNQPQHF. DNA of the CDR3: TGTGCCAGCAGTCCCACCCTGGCGTTTTATAGCAATCAGCCCCAGCATTTT.

This rearrangement joins TRBV29-1 to TRBJ2-4; perhaps D is TRBD1 or TRBD2 (7 bases each). Germline CDR1 and CDR2: SQVTM and ANQGSEA. Trimming took off 4 bases at V and 5 bases at J, with 18 bases between the two ends. The CDR3 contains 15 residues. For the CDR3, the DNA is TGCAGCGTTGGGACTAGAGGGGGCGACGAAAACATTCAGTACTTC. It encodes CSVGTRGGDENIQYF.

This rearrangement joins TRBV6-5 to TRBJ1-2, with D perhaps matching TRBD1 (5 bases). The CDR3 consists of 13 residues. V lost 6 bases, J lost 2 bases, and 10 bases lay in between. Germline V CDR1 and CDR2: MNHEY, SVGAGI. The CDR3 region is CASRQGRNYGYTF. DNA of the CDR3: TGTGCCAGCAGGCAGGGACGGAACTATGGCTACACCTTC.

The chain combines TRBV19 with TRBJ1-2; the match to TRBD1 covers 7 bases. With 3 bases clipped from V and 5 bases from J, the junction kept 9 bases outside the gene matches. CDR3 size: 15 residues. Germline loops: CDR1 LNHDA, CDR2 SQIVND (reference sequence). In nucleotides, the CDR3 is TGTGCCAGTAGTATTCGAGACAGGGTACCGTATGGCTACACCTTC. Its translation: CASSIRDRVPYGYTF.

This CDR3 reads CASSWSSGNEQFF. CDR3 DNA: TGCGCCAGCAGCTGGTCTAGCGGAAATGAGCAGTTCTTC. This chain connects TRBV5-1 to TRBJ2-1; 7 positions agree with TRBD2. The CDR3 contains 13 residues. The V and J ends lost 3 bases and 7 bases, in that order; junction bases with no gene match: 4. Germline V gene data show CDR1 as SGHRS and CDR2 as YFSETQ.

V is TRBV3-1 and J is TRBJ2-5; D gene uncertain. The CDR3 sequence is 14 residues long. Germline CDR1 LGHDT, CDR2 YNNKEL (reference sequence). V lost 0 bases, J lost 4 bases, and 9 bases lay in between. The CDR3 DNA follows: TGTGCCAGCAGCCAAGATAGGTCCGTAGAGACCCAGTACTTC. Translated, it gives CASSQDRSVETQYF.

This clonotype was detected only a few times. This chain links TRBV5-1 with TRBJ1-1; no definite D call. Germline V lookup: CDR1 SGHRS, CDR2 YFSETQ. This CDR3 has 12 amino acids. The V end was cut by 9 bases, the J end by 3 bases, with 12 bases between. The CDR3 nucleotides read TGCGCCATGTACCTTCCGCACACTGAAGCTTTCTTT. It encodes CAMYLPHTEAFF.

The genes are TRBV6-5 and TRBJ2-3; D gene uncertain. This CDR3 is 14 amino acids long. From germline, CDR1 is MNHEY and CDR2 SVGAGI. Trimming took off 4 bases at V and 1 base at J, with 9 bases between the two ends. In DNA form, the CDR3 reads TGTGCCAGCAGTTGGATGGACGGCACAGATACGCAGTATTTT. Translated, it gives CASSWMDGTDTQYF.

There are a few counts of this clonotype. The rearrangement joins TRBV24-1 to TRBJ2-1, with D maybe TRBD2 (5 bases). CDR3 size: 20 residues. The V gene's germline CDR1 is KGHDR and CDR2 SFDVKD. V gave up 0 bases and J gave up 1 base, with 21 bases separating them. CDR3 nucleotides: TGTGCCACCAGTGATTTGGCGTCTCCAGCGGACGATCGGTCCTACAATGAGCAGTTCTTC. Translation gives CATSDLASPADDRSYNEQFF.

This chain links TRBV2 with TRBJ1-2, with a possible D match to TRBD1 (5 bases). CDR1 and CDR2 from the germline V gene are SNHLY and FYNNEI. This CDR3 region has 15 residues. With 6 bases removed from V and 11 bases from J, the gap between germline ends came to 25 bases. CDR3 loop: CASRPLSGAQGSYTF. The CDR3 DNA sequence: TGTGCCAGCAGACCCCTCTCCGGGGCCCAGGGATCGTACACCTTC.